This T cell receptor (beta chain) was captured by sequencing in a study of cytomegalovirus exposure and HLA in healthy donors. Whole-study context: From 150 million to 200 million T cells, an earlier analysis saw roughly 120 million unique TCR beta sequences.

The donors were healthy bone marrow donors. At collection, donors were nominally healthy, but unrecorded immune exposures were probable. Comment on this clone: The antigen is unknown.

The PCR had 60 Vbeta and 13 Jbeta primers. Only in-frame clones appear in the TCRdb table, and some are missing; sequencing was by immunoSEQ multiplex PCR. The sample has some 120,000 clones; roughly four fifths are singletons. Overall study findings and caveats: Presence/absence comparisons presumed near-even sequencing depth among donors.

The sequence was collected from a man younger than 45 in good health and CMV-seropositive. Sequenced: PBMCs.

CDR3 amino acids: CASSPDRGQGQPQHF. CDR3 DNA: TGTGCCAGCAGTCCCGACAGGGGGCAAGGGCAGCCCCAGCATTTT. This sequence joins TRBV2 and TRBJ1-5; 10 bases match TRBD1. This CDR3 has 15 residues. The J segment lost 7 bases and the V segment lost 5 bases, leaving 8 bases of the junction unmatched. Germline V gene data show CDR1 as SNHLY and CDR2 as FYNNEI.